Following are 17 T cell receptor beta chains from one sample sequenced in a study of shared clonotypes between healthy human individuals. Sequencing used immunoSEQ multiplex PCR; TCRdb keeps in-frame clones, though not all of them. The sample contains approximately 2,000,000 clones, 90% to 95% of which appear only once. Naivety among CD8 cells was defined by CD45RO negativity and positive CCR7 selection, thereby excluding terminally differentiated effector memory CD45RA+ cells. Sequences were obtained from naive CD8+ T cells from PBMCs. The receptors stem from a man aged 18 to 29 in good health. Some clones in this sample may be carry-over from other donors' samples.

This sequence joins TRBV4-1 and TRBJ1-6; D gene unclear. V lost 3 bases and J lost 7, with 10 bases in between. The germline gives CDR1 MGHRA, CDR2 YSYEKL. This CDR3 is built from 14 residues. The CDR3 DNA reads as TGCGCCAGCAGCCATGTTGGCTCCAATTCACCCCTCCACTTT. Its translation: CASSHVGSNSPLHF.

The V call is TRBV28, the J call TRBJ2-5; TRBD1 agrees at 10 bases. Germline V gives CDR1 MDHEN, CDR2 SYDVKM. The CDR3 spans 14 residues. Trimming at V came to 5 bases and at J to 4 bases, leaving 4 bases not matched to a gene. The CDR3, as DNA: TGTGCCAGCAGTCGCGACAGGGGGCGAGAGACCCAGTACTTC. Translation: CASSRDRGRETQYF.

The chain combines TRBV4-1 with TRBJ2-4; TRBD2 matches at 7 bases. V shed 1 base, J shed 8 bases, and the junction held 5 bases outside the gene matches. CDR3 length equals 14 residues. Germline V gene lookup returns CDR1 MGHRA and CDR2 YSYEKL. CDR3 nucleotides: TGCGCCAGCAGCCAAGGACTAGCCGCGGACATTCAGTACTTC. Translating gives CASSQGLAADIQYF.

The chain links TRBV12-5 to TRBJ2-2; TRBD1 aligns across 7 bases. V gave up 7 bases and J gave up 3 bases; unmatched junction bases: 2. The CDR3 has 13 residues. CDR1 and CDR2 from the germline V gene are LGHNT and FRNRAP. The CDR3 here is CASETGDTGELFF. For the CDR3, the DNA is TGTGCTAGTGAAACAGGGGACACCGGGGAGCTGTTTTTT.

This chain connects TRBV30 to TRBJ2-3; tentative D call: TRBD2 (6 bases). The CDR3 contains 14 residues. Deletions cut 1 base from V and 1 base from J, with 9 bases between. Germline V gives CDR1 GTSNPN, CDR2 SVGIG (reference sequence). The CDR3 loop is CAWSEREGTDTQYF. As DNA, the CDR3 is TGTGCCTGGAGTGAGAGGGAGGGCACAGATACGCAGTATTTT. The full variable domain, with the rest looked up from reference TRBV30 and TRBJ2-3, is SQTIHQWPATLVQPVGSPLSLECTVEGTSNPNLYWYRQAAGRGLQLLFYSVGIGQISSEVPQNLSASRPQDRQFILSSKKLLLSDSGFYLCAWSEREGTDTQYFGPGTRLTVL.

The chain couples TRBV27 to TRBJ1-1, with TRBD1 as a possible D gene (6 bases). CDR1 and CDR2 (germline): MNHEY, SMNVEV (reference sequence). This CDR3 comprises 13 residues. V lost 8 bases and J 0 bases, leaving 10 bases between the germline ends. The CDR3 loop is CASRQVLNTEAFF. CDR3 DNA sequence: TGTGCCAGCCGACAGGTTTTGAACACTGAAGCTTTCTTT.

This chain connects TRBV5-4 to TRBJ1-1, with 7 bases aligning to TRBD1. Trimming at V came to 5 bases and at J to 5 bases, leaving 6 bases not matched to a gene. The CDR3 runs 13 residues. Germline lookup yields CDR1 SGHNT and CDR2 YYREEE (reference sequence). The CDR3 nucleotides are TGTGCCAGCAGGGCCGGGACAGCAACTGAAGCTTTCTTT. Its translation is CASRAGTATEAFF.

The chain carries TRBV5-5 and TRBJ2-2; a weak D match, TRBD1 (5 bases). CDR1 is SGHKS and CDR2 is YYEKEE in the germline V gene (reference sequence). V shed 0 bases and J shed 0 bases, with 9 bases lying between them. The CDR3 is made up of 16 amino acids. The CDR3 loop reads CASSLEDTTNTGELFF. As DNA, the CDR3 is TGTGCCAGCAGCTTGGAGGACACTACGAACACCGGGGAGCTGTTTTTT.

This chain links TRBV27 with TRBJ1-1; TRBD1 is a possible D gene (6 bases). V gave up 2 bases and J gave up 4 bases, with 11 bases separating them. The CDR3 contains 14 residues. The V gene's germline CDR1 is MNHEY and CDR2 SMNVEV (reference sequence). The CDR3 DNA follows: TGTGCCAGCAGTTTAGAGGGGGGCTTCACTGAAGCTTTCTTT. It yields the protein CASSLEGGFTEAFF.

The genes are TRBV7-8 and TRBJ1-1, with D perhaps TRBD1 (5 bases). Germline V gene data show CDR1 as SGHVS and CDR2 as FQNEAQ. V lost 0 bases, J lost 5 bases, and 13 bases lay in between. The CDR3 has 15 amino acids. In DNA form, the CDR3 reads TGTGCCAGCAGCTTAGCACAGGATTTGGAGACTGAAGCTTTCTTT. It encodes CASSLAQDLETEAFF.

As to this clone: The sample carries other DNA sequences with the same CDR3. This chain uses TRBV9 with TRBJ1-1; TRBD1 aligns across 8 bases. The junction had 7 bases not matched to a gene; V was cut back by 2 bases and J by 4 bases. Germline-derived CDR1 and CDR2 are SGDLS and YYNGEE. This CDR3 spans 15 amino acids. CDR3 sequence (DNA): TGTGCCAGCAGCGTCGGACAGGGCGGTGGCACTGAAGCTTTCTTT. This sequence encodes CASSVGQGGGTEAFF.

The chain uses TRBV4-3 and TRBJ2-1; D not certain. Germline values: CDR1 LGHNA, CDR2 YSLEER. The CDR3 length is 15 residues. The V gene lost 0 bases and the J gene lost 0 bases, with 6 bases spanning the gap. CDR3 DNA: TGCGCCAGCAGCCAAGACCCGGCCTCCTACAATGAGCAGTTCTTC. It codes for CASSQDPASYNEQFF.

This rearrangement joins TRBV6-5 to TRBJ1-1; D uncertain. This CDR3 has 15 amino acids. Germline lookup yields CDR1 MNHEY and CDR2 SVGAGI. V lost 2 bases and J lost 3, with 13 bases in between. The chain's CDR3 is CASSYQAPRYTEAFF. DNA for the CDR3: TGTGCCAGCAGTTACCAGGCCCCCCGGTACACTGAAGCTTTCTTT.

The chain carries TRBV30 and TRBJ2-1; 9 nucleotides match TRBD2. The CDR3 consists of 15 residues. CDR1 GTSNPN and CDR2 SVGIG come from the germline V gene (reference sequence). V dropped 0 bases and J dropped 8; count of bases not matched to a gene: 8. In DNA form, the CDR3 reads TGTGCCTGGAGTGTTGATAGCGGGGGTAAACATGAGCAGTTCTTC. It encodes CAWSVDSGGKHEQFF.

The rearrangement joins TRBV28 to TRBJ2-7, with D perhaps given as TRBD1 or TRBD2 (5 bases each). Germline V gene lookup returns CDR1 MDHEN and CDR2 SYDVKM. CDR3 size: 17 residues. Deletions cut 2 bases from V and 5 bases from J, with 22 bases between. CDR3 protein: CASSLGFGADYPNEQYF. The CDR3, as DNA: TGTGCCAGCAGTTTAGGATTTGGGGCAGACTATCCTAACGAGCAGTACTTC.

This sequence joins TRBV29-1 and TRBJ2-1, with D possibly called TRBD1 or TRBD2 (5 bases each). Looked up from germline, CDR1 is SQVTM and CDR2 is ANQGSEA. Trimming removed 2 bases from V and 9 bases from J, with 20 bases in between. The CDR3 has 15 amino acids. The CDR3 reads CSVEKTRELMGEQFF. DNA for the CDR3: TGCAGCGTTGAAAAAACCAGGGAGCTCATGGGTGAGCAGTTCTTC.

The CDR3 reads CASSRGVEQYF. CDR3 in DNA: TGCGCCAGCAGCCGAGGGGTCGAGCAGTACTTC. This sequence joins TRBV4-3 and TRBJ2-5; tentatively, D is TRBD1 or TRBD2 (5 bases each). The DNA end favors TRBJ2-7, so the J call may be wrong. Per the germline V gene, CDR1 is LGHNA and CDR2 is YSLEER. The CDR3 loop spans 11 amino acids.